The present entry profiles one T cell receptor (beta chain) with its context. The antigen remains undetermined. The data were produced by immunoSEQ multiplex PCR, yet TCRdb's version contains in-frame clones alone and is incomplete. The sample comprises about 130,000 clones, 89% of which are singletons, and around 1.5% rests with the top ten. This specimen comes from a study of T cells in localized non-small cell lung cancer. Study results and caveats: Among the tissues sampled, uninvolved adjacent lung had the highest T cell clonality, above tumor.

In germline, CDR1 is MNHEY, CDR2 SMNVEV (reference sequence). CDR3 length: 14 residues. V shed 4 bases, J shed 6 bases, and the junction held 5 bases outside the gene matches. This specimen consisted of peripheral blood, obtained before any cancer treatment. This rearrangement joins TRBV27 to TRBJ1-4; 7 positions agree with TRBD1. The clonotype comes from a female donor of 60 years or more with stage I lung adenocarcinoma. The CDR3 bases are TGTGCCAGCAGTTCGACAGGGTACGATGAAAAACTGTTTTTT. Its translation is CASSSTGYDEKLFF.